This passage covers 26 T cell receptor beta chains from one sample sequenced in a study of technical replicates of blood from a handful of donors. TCRdb keeps only in-frame clones here, not all; method: immunoSEQ multiplex PCR. The sample holds over 60,000 clones, 85% to 95% seen once. The specimen sequenced was T cells isolated from PBMCs. All receptors derive from a human donor in good health.

This clone has just one count. The genes are TRBV13 and TRBJ2-7; D gene uncertain. This CDR3 is built from 11 residues. Germline assignment: CDR1 PRHDT and CDR2 FYEKMQ (reference sequence). The V gene lost 3 bases and the J gene lost 9 bases, with 9 bases spanning the gap. The CDR3 nucleotides read TGTGCCAGCAGCTTGGGCGAAGGGCAGTACTTC. Amino acid sequence: CASSLGEGQYF. Drawing the rest from reference TRBV13 and TRBJ2-7, the complete variable domain is AAGVIQSPRHLIKEKRETATLKCYPIPRHDTVYWYQQGPGQDPQFLISFYEKMQSDKGSIPDRFSAQQFSDYHSELNMSSLELGDSALYFCASSLGEGQYFGPGTRLTVT.

V gene TRBV5-1 combines with J gene TRBJ2-3; 8 nucleotides line up with TRBD2. The CDR3 is made up of 14 amino acids. Germline assignment: CDR1 SGHRS and CDR2 YFSETQ. V gave up 4 bases and J gave up 1 base; unmatched junction bases: 2. The CDR3 DNA sequence: TGCGCCAGCAGCACGACTAGCGGCACAGATACGCAGTATTTT. Translated, it gives CASSTTSGTDTQYF.

The gene calls are TRBV29-1 and TRBJ2-2, with a weak D call TRBD1 (6 bases). The germline gives CDR1 SQVTM, CDR2 ANQGSEA. V lost 7 bases to trimming and J lost 4 bases, with 16 bases between them. The CDR3 loop spans 14 amino acids. This CDR3 reads CSAKTGVRTGELFF. DNA for the CDR3: TGCAGCGCCAAGACAGGAGTTCGCACCGGGGAGCTGTTTTTT.

This clone has a single count. CDR3 loop: CATSRERPFGGEAFF. The CDR3 DNA reads TGTGCCACCAGCAGAGAAAGGCCCTTCGGAGGTGAAGCTTTCTTT. The genes are TRBV15 and TRBJ1-1; D is undetermined. The germline V gene has CDR1 LNHNV and CDR2 YYDKDF (reference sequence). The V and J ends lost 0 bases and 7 bases respectively, with 15 bases between them. The CDR3 runs to 15 residues. Together with reference TRBV15 and TRBJ1-1, the CDR3 gives the full variable domain: DAMVIQNPRYQVTQFGKPVTLSCSQTLNHNVMYWYQQKSSQAPKLLFHYYDKDFNNEADTPDNFQSRRPNTSFCFLDIRSPGLGDTAMYLCATSRERPFGGEAFFGQGTRLTVV.

The rearrangement links TRBV6-1 to TRBJ2-5; 8 bases align to TRBD1. Unmatched junction bases numbered 10, after V lost 3 bases and J lost 1 base. CDR1 MNHNS and CDR2 SASEGT come from the germline V gene. There are 17 residues in the CDR3. For the CDR3, the DNA is TGTGCCAGCAGTGAGTTATGGGGACAGGTGTTCCAAGAGACCCAGTACTTC. Translation gives CASSELWGQVFQETQYF.

V and J are TRBV5-1 and TRBJ2-7; D unresolved. The CDR3 is made up of 13 amino acids. The V end was cut by 5 bases, the J end by 6 bases, with 15 bases between. Germline values: CDR1 SGHRS, CDR2 YFSETQ. CDR3 bases: TGCGCCAGCAGGCTTCCGGATTCGGGCGAGCAGTACTTC. Translated: CASRLPDSGEQYF.

The table lists this clone with a count of one. The J gene is TRBJ2-1, the V gene TRBV19; 7 bases are a match to TRBD2. V shed 3 bases and J 7 bases; nucleotides not matched to a gene: 6. CDR3 size: 14 residues. Germline values: CDR1 LNHDA, CDR2 SQIVND (reference sequence). DNA for the CDR3: TGTGCCAGTAGTATGGGAGGGCCTGGGAATGAGCAGTTCTTC. Protein sequence: CASSMGGPGNEQFF.

V and J are TRBV11-3 and TRBJ2-5; 8 bases match TRBD1. V was clipped by 1 base and J by 5 bases; unmatched bases: 6. The length of the CDR3 is 15 residues. Germline V gives CDR1 SGHNT, CDR2 YENEEA. This chain's CDR3 is CASSLVSGGVETQYF. CDR3 bases: TGTGCCAGCAGCTTAGTATCAGGGGGCGTGGAGACCCAGTACTTC.

J is TRBJ2-1 and V is TRBV7-8, with D possibly being TRBD2 (6 bases). This CDR3 has 16 amino acids. Trimming cost V 0 bases and J 6 bases, with 15 bases left between them. Germline V gene lookup returns CDR1 SGHVS and CDR2 FQNEAQ. The CDR3 DNA reads as TGTGCCAGCAGCTTAGCGCTGTTAGCGGTTGGCAATGAGCAGTTCTTC. It translates to CASSLALLAVGNEQFF.

This clone was detected once. The chain couples TRBV4-1 to TRBJ1-2; 8 bases align to TRBD1. CDR3 length: 14 amino acids. Per the germline V gene, CDR1 is MGHRA and CDR2 is YSYEKL. Trimming at V came to 1 base and at J to 4 bases, leaving 2 bases not matched to a gene. The DNA of the CDR3 is TGCGCCAGCAGCCAAGGGGACAGGACCTATGGCTACACCTTC. Residues: CASSQGDRTYGYTF.

This clone was picked up a small number of times. Other DNA sequences in the sample encode the same CDR3. This chain connects TRBV9 to TRBJ1-1, with D perhaps matching TRBD1 (6 bases). The CDR3 consists of 14 residues. Germline V gene sequence: CDR1 SGDLS, CDR2 YYNGEE. The ends were cut back, 3 bases at V and 0 bases at J, with 9 bases in the middle. The CDR3 reads CASSGGGLNTEAFF. CDR3 coding DNA: TGTGCCAGCAGCGGGGGGGGGCTGAACACTGAAGCTTTCTTT.

The chain has TRBV6-4 and TRBJ2-1; D may be TRBD2 (5 bases). The CDR3 sequence is 13 residues long. Trimming removed 4 bases from V and 10 bases from J, with 14 bases in between. Germline V gives CDR1 MRHNA, CDR2 SNTAGT. The CDR3 DNA sequence: TGTGCCAGCAGTGTAGAGGTCTCGGGGGAGCAGTTCTTC. Its translation is CASSVEVSGEQFF.

V is TRBV11-2 and J is TRBJ1-5, with D uncertain. Trimming stripped 5 bases from V and 3 bases from J, with 14 bases between. This CDR3 region has 15 residues. Germline V gene sequence: CDR1 SGHAT, CDR2 FQNNGV. The CDR3 DNA reads as TGTGCCAGCAGCAGCCACTCCTCGGTCAATCAGCCCCAGCATTTT. This gives the protein CASSSHSSVNQPQHF.

The J gene is TRBJ2-5, the V gene TRBV6-1; no definite D call. Germline CDR1 is MNHNS and CDR2 is SASEGT. The CDR3 loop spans 13 amino acids. V lost 6 bases, J lost 1 base, and 9 bases lay in between. The CDR3 coding sequence is TGTGCCAGCAGAAGGAGTCTCCAAGAGACCCAGTACTTC. Encoded protein: CASRRSLQETQYF.

This rearrangement joins TRBV9 to TRBJ1-1, with a weak D call TRBD1 (5 bases). V was pared by 3 bases and J by 0 bases, with 12 bases between. The CDR3 runs to 15 residues. Per germline, CDR1 SGDLS and CDR2 YYNGEE. CDR3 coding DNA: TGTGCCAGCAGCGCCTCACAGGAGTTGAACACTGAAGCTTTCTTT. Amino acids: CASSASQELNTEAFF.

The chain joins TRBV6-1 to TRBJ2-5; D uncertain. The CDR3 sequence is 14 residues long. From germline, CDR1 is MNHNS and CDR2 SASEGT. Between the trimmed V and J ends, which lost 7 bases and 0 bases, there was a span of 12 bases. The chain's CDR3 is CASIWQANQETQYF. The CDR3 DNA reads as TGTGCCAGCATTTGGCAGGCGAACCAAGAGACCCAGTACTTC.

The rearrangement uses TRBV4-2 and TRBJ1-6; D may be TRBD1 (6 bases). This CDR3 contains 16 residues. V was pared by 2 bases and J by 7 bases, with 15 bases between. Germline V gives CDR1 LGHNA, CDR2 YNFKEQ. CDR3 nucleotides: TGTGCCAGCAGCCAAAGAAGGACAGCGAGCAATTCACCCCTCCACTTT. The encoded protein is CASSQRRTASNSPLHF.

This chain's CDR3 is CSVSGIRDRDLTGELFF. The CDR3 coding sequence is TGCAGCGTTTCGGGGATAAGGGACAGAGACCTCACCGGGGAGCTGTTTTTT. The V and J genes are TRBV29-1 and TRBJ2-2; 7 nucleotides line up with TRBD1. Germline trimming cut 5 bases from V and 4 bases from J; bases unmatched to any gene: 16. Germline CDR1 reads SQVTM; CDR2 reads ANQGSEA. The CDR3 runs to 17 residues.

This clone was picked up one time. The chain couples TRBV9 to TRBJ2-1, with 8 nucleotides matching TRBD2. The CDR3 is 15 amino acids. Germline CDR1 and CDR2: SGDLS and YYNGEE. After removal of 0 bases from V and 8 bases from J, the junction contained 7 bases not matched to a gene. CDR3 sequence reads: CASSVASGRGYEQFF. The DNA of the CDR3 is TGTGCCAGCAGCGTAGCAAGCGGGAGAGGCTATGAGCAGTTCTTC. The variable domain in full, with the rest retrieved from reference TRBV9 and TRBJ2-1, is DSGVTQTPKHLITATGQRVTLRCSPRSGDLSVYWYQQSLDQGLQFLIQYYNGEERAKGNILERFSAQQFPDLHSELNLSSLELGDSALYFCASSVASGRGYEQFFGPGTRLTVL.

This chain joins TRBV27 and TRBJ2-3; TRBD2 agrees at 11 bases. CDR3 length: 19 amino acids. From germline, CDR1 is MNHEY and CDR2 SMNVEV (reference sequence). V lost 1 base to trimming and J lost 0 bases; unmatched junction nucleotides: 9. The CDR3 sequence: CASSLLLAGGPMSTDTQYF. DNA of the CDR3: TGTGCCAGCAGTTTATTGTTAGCGGGAGGGCCTATGAGCACAGATACGCAGTATTTT.

V usage is TRBV7-8 and J usage is TRBJ1-1; D possibly corresponds to TRBD1 (5 bases). Germline V gene sequence: CDR1 SGHVS, CDR2 FQNEAQ. CDR3 length: 16 amino acids. V lost 1 base to trimming and J lost 1 base, with 13 bases between them. CDR3 amino acids: CASSLVLGLRNTEAFF. The CDR3 DNA reads TGTGCCAGCAGCTTAGTTTTGGGGCTTAGGAACACTGAAGCTTTCTTT.

V and J are TRBV5-5 and TRBJ1-2, with 9 bases identical to TRBD1. Germline assignment: CDR1 SGHKS and CDR2 YYEKEE (reference sequence). The length of the CDR3 is 13 residues. With 5 bases clipped from V and 5 bases from J, the junction kept 4 bases outside the gene matches. CDR3 in DNA: TGTGCCAGCAGTTACGGACAGGGGTATGGCTACACCTTC. Its protein product is CASSYGQGYGYTF. The complete variable domain, with remaining parts taken from reference TRBV5-5 and TRBJ1-2, reads DAGVTQSPTHLIKTRGQQVTLRCSPISGHKSVSWYQQVLGQGPQFIFQYYEKEERGRGNFPDRFSARQFPNYSSELNVNALLLGDSALYLCASSYGQGYGYTFGSGTRLTVV.

This clone was recorded only once. The V gene is TRBV6-5, the J gene TRBJ2-5, with TRBD2 identical over 9 bases. CDR3 size: 15 residues. Germline trimming cut 0 bases from V and 4 bases from J; bases unmatched to any gene: 3. The germline V gene has CDR1 MNHEY and CDR2 SVGAGI. CDR3 sequence reads: CASSYSPAGGETQYF. CDR3 bases: TGTGCCAGCAGTTACTCACCAGCGGGAGGAGAGACCCAGTACTTC.

The chain couples TRBV27 to TRBJ1-5; 9 nucleotides line up with TRBD1. Germline CDR1 MNHEY, CDR2 SMNVEV (reference sequence). The CDR3 totals 17 residues. J lost 0 bases, V lost 7 bases, and 10 bases had no gene match. The CDR3 here is CASKQGAQSYSNQPQHF. The CDR3 DNA follows: TGTGCCAGCAAACAGGGGGCGCAAAGTTATAGCAATCAGCCCCAGCATTTT.

V and J are TRBV7-9 and TRBJ2-5, with 12 nucleotides matching TRBD2. V gave up 1 base and J gave up 0 bases; unmatched junction bases: 0. CDR3 length equals 16 residues. In germline, CDR1 is SEHNR, CDR2 FQNEAQ (reference sequence). The chain's CDR3 is CASSLGLAGDQETQYF. In DNA form, the CDR3 reads TGTGCCAGCAGCTTAGGACTAGCGGGGGACCAAGAGACCCAGTACTTC.

V is TRBV5-1 and J is TRBJ2-7; no firm D call. Germline CDR1 SGHRS, CDR2 YFSETQ. The CDR3 runs 14 residues. The V gene lost 2 bases and the J gene lost 3 bases, with 12 bases spanning the gap. The CDR3, as DNA: TGCGCCAGCAGCTTCGTCGAAACGCGCTACGAGCAGTACTTC. Protein: CASSFVETRYEQYF.